This T cell receptor beta chain was identified in a study of blood T cell repertoires in COVID-19. V was trimmed by 5 bases and J by 8 bases, leaving 17 bases between them. This CDR3 spans 14 amino acids. The germline V gene has CDR1 SGHTS and CDR2 YDEGEE. Clones were read by immunoSEQ multiplex PCR, and TCRdb kept only the in-frame ones, dropping some. The profile shows under 250,000 clones, 80% to 85% of them singletons. The sample was peripheral blood. This TCR was sampled from a woman aged 55-69 years with acute or convalescent COVID-19. This chain links TRBV5-8 with TRBJ2-1, with D maybe TRBD2 (6 bases). CDR3 sequence: CASRRLVVAHEQFF. As DNA, the CDR3 is TGTGCCAGCAGACGACTAGTAGTTGCACATGAGCAGTTCTTC.